Presented here are 13 T cell receptor beta chains from one specimen sequenced in a study of blood T cells in healthy people across ages. PCR was performed a second time for about 6 to 12 cycles using a sample-barcoded 5' primer and a J-beta primer mix. TCRdb re-called the 5' RACE reads through MiXCR, storing one row per CDR3 protein. The table records around 1,700,000 distinct CDR3 sequences, approximately 28% of them present only once. Sequenced material: blood. Source of these receptors: a woman aged 25 to 39 in good health.

This clonotype was seen at least ten times. The chain combines TRBV20-1 with TRBJ2-7, with D possibly matching TRBD2 (6 bases). CDR3 length: 13 residues. Germline-derived CDR1 and CDR2 are DFQATT and SNEGSKA (reference sequence). V was cut by 6 bases and J by 4 bases, with 16 bases left in between. CDR3 DNA sequence: TGCAGTGCGCGGGACCCTTACGAGTACGAGCAGTACTTC. Translation: CSARDPYEYEQYF.

This clonotype was picked up a small number of times. The chain combines TRBV4-1 with TRBJ2-2; D remains ambiguous. CDR1 is MGHRA and CDR2 is YSYEKL in the germline V gene. The CDR3 has 15 amino acids. V shed 0 bases and J shed 6 bases, with 11 bases lying between them. In nucleotides, the CDR3 is TGCGCCAGCAGCCAAGATCATCCCACAGCCGGGGAGCTGTTTTTT. Its translation: CASSQDHPTAGELFF.

V gene TRBV5-5 combines with J gene TRBJ1-6, with 7 bases identical to TRBD1. This CDR3 spans 14 amino acids. Germline V gene sequence: CDR1 SGHKS, CDR2 YYEKEE (reference sequence). V trimming: 6 bases; J trimming: 7 bases; junction bases outside the gene matches: 7. The chain's CDR3 is CASTIRRGNSPLHF. The DNA for the CDR3 is TGTGCCAGCACAATTCGCAGGGGGAATTCACCCCTCCACTTT.

The chain recombines TRBV15 with TRBJ1-6; possible D gene TRBD1, 5 bases. V was clipped by 8 bases and J by 7 bases, with 9 bases between them. The germline V gene has CDR1 LNHNV and CDR2 YYDKDF (reference sequence). The CDR3 extends over 12 amino acids. The CDR3 region has the DNA TGTGCCACCGGGGACGGGAATTCACCCCTCCACTTT. Encoded protein: CATGDGNSPLHF.

This clonotype was picked up many times. The chain couples TRBV28 to TRBJ1-2; the match to TRBD1 covers 7 bases. The CDR3 covers 14 residues. Germline CDR1 is MDHEN and CDR2 is SYDVKM. V was clipped by 7 bases and J by 4 bases; unmatched bases: 9. The CDR3 is CASTPAGTAYGYTF. For the CDR3, the DNA is TGTGCCAGCACCCCCGCCGGGACAGCCTATGGCTACACCTTC.

This sequence joins TRBV7-9 and TRBJ2-1, with D tentatively TRBD2 (6 bases). CDR3 length equals 13 residues. V lost 2 bases and J 8 bases, leaving 10 bases between the germline ends. Germline loops: CDR1 SEHNR, CDR2 FQNEAQ (reference sequence). The CDR3 nucleotides are TGTGCCAGCAGCTTACTAGCGAAGGATGAGCAGTTCTTC. This sequence encodes CASSLLAKDEQFF.

This chain links TRBV11-2 with TRBJ2-1; the D gene is possibly TRBD2 (6 bases). The CDR3 has 15 residues. Trimming pared 5 bases from V and 5 bases from J, leaving 16 bases between. Germline V gene sequence: CDR1 SGHAT, CDR2 FQNNGV. This CDR3 is CASSEWTTRNNEQFF. CDR3 bases: TGTGCCAGCAGCGAGTGGACTACCCGGAACAATGAGCAGTTCTTC.

A few counts support this clonotype. At one of its ends the junction is not consistent with the germline gene, which may arise from a read error. This chain links TRBV7-2 with TRBJ2-5; the match to TRBD2 covers 9 bases. There are 16 residues in the CDR3. Germline V gives CDR1 SGHTA, CDR2 FQGNSA. The CDR3 bases are TGTGCCAGCAGCTTAGACCAGCGGGAGGCCCAAGAGACCCGGTACTTC. Translated: CASSLDQREAQETRYF.

Many counts were recorded for this clonotype. Written as DNA, the CDR3 is TGCAGCGTGGCAACAGGGGATGAGCAGTTCTTC. This codes for CSVATGDEQFF. The V and J genes are TRBV29-1 and TRBJ2-1; 7 nucleotides match TRBD1. V lost 6 bases, J lost 8 bases, and 4 bases stayed unmatched. The CDR3 consists of 11 residues. The germline CDR1 and CDR2 sequences are SQVTM and ANQGSEA.

In its sample, this clonotype was seen a few times. The chain uses TRBV5-1 and TRBJ2-1; D is perhaps TRBD1 or TRBD2 (5 bases each). Germline values: CDR1 SGHRS, CDR2 YFSETQ. Trimming pared 0 bases from V and 0 bases from J, leaving 10 bases between. CDR3 length: 16 amino acids. CDR3 bases: TGCGCCAGCAGCTTGGTGGGGGATGGCTCCTACAATGAGCAGTTCTTC. As protein: CASSLVGDGSYNEQFF.

In its sample, this clonotype was seen a few times. The chain has TRBV7-9 and TRBJ2-4, with D perhaps TRBD1 (6 bases). This CDR3 region has 14 residues. Per the germline V gene, CDR1 is SEHNR and CDR2 is FQNEAQ (reference sequence). The germline V and J ends were trimmed by 3 bases and 8 bases, with 14 bases remaining between them. CDR3 nucleotides: TGTGCCAGCAGCTTCACACAGGGATGGGACATTCAGTACTTC. This encodes CASSFTQGWDIQYF.

This chain links TRBV24-1 with TRBJ2-1; 9 nucleotides line up with TRBD2. The CDR3 spans 16 residues. Germline values: CDR1 KGHDR, CDR2 SFDVKD. V was clipped by 4 bases and J by 5 bases; unmatched bases: 8. CDR3 sequence (DNA): TGTGCCACCAGTGAGATAGCGGGGGCCAGGAACAATGAGCAGTTCTTC. Protein sequence: CATSEIAGARNNEQFF.

For this clonotype: The junction shows a germline mismatch at one end, possibly a read error. This chain uses TRBV4-3 with TRBJ1-5, with D perhaps TRBD1 (5 bases). Germline V lookup: CDR1 LGHNA, CDR2 YSLEER. CDR3 length: 16 amino acids. As DNA, the CDR3 is TGCGCCAGCAACCAAGGGGTCGGCTATAGCAATCAGCCCCAGCATTTT. Translating gives CASNQGVGYSNQPQHF.